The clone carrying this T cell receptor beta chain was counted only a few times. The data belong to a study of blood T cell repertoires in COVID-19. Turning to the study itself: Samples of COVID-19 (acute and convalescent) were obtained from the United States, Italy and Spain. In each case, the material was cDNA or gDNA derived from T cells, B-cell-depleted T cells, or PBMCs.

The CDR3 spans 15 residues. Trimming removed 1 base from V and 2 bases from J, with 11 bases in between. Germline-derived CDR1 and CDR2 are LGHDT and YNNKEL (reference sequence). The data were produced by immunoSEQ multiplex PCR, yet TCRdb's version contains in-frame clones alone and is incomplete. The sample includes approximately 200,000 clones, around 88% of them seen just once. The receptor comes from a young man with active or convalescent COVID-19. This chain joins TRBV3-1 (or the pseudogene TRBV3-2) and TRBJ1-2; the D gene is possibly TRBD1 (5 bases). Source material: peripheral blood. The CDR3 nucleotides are TGTGCCAGCAGCCAAGGACAGCCGTCAAACTATGGCTACACCTTC. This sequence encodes CASSQGQPSNYGYTF.